These T cell receptor beta chains were read from a single sample in a study of blood T cell repertoires in COVID-19. This table comes from immunoSEQ multiplex PCR, and its TCRdb copy is limited to in-frame clones, with some not included. The data show 150,000 to 200,000 clones, 80% to 90% seen once. The sequencing sample was made of peripheral blood. The receptors originated from a man aged 65-85 years with active or convalescent COVID-19. Both conserved end residues are part of each CDR3. D genes are given only for firm matches. Size tells how often a clone was seen (once, few, many) or the class of an expanded clone, and some rows leave it out.

J | D | size | V | CDR3 | DNA
TRBJ2-1 | TRBD2 | NA | TRBV18 | CASSPPSGGPNEQFF | TGTGCCAGCTCACCACCGAGCGGGGGGCCCAATGAGCAGTTCTTC
TRBJ2-3 | NA | NA | TRBV9 | CASSVGGSDTQYF | TGTGCCAGCAGCGTAGGAGGCTCAGATACGCAGTATTTT
TRBJ1-2 | NA | NA | TRBV6-5 | CASSYSRQGYGYTF | TGTGCCAGCAGTTACTCGCGGCAGGGCTATGGCTACACCTTC
TRBJ2-7 | NA | NA | TRBV19 | CASSIGRSYEQYF | TGTGCCAGTAGTATCGGGAGATCCTACGAGCAGTACTTC
TRBJ1-1 | NA | NA | TRBV18 | CASSLSQGRGDTEAFF | TGTGCCAGCTCACTGAGTCAGGGGAGAGGAGACACTGAAGCTTTCTTT
TRBJ1-2 | TRBD1 | NA | TRBV7-8 | CASSDDRVRGYTF | TGTGCCAGCAGCGATGACAGGGTGAGGGGCTACACCTTC
TRBJ1-4 | NA | NA | TRBV7-9 | CASSLTGSEKLFF | TGTGCCAGCAGCCTTACAGGGTCTGAAAAACTGTTTTTT
TRBJ1-4 | NA | NA | TRBV2 | CASSAGTNEKLFF | TGTGCCAGCAGTGCCGGGACTAATGAAAAACTGTTTTTT
TRBJ2-7 | TRBD1 | NA | TRBV28 | CASRFTGVYEQYF | TGTGCCAGCAGATTTACAGGGGTATACGAGCAGTACTTC
TRBJ1-1 | TRBD1 | NA | TRBV2 | CASSEAPPGQGFGEAFF | TGTGCCAGCAGTGAAGCGCCCCCGGGACAGGGGTTCGGTGAAGCTTTCTTT
TRBJ2-1 | NA | NA | TRBV3-1/TRBV3-2 | CASSPTMLGLGGGNEQFF | TGTGCCAGCAGCCCGACTATGCTAGGACTAGGAGGGGGGAATGAGCAGTTCTTC
TRBJ1-3 | NA | NA | TRBV6-5 | CASRQGSGNTIYF | TGTGCCAGCAGACAGGGTTCTGGAAACACCATATATTTT
TRBJ2-1 | TRBD2 | NA | TRBV7-9 | CASIAGYNEQFF | TGTGCCAGCATAGCGGGATACAATGAGCAGTTCTTC
TRBJ1-2 | TRBD1 | NA | TRBV5-1 | CASSLEGTGSYGYTF | TGCGCCAGCAGCTTGGAAGGGACAGGGAGCTATGGCTACACCTTC
TRBJ2-1 | TRBD1 | NA | TRBV5-1 | CASSGTGVVDEQFF | TGCGCCAGCAGCGGGACAGGGGTGGTCGATGAGCAGTTCTTC
TRBJ1-5 | NA | NA | TRBV2 | CASSPGQGQPQHF | TGTGCCAGCAGCCCAGGGCAGGGGCAGCCCCAGCATTTT
TRBJ2-7 | NA | NA | TRBV2 | CASSRAGVYEQYF | TGTGCCAGCAGCCGGGCCGGGGTCTACGAGCAGTACTTC
TRBJ2-4 | NA | NA | TRBV4-3 | CASSYDRNIQYF | TGCGCCAGCAGCTATGACAGAAACATTCAGTACTTC
TRBJ2-3 | TRBD2 | NA | TRBV7-2 | CASSLGLAQGPDTQYF | TGTGCCAGCAGCCTCGGACTAGCACAGGGACCAGATACGCAGTATTTT
TRBJ2-1 | TRBD2 | NA | TRBV18 | CASSPRETSGGRSYNEQFF | TGTGCCAGCTCACCAAGGGAGACTAGCGGGGGGAGGTCCTACAATGAGCAGTTCTTC
TRBJ2-2 | TRBD1 | NA | TRBV15 | CATSRGGQGAWTGELFF | TGTGCCACCAGCAGAGGGGGACAGGGGGCATGGACCGGGGAGCTGTTTTTT
TRBJ1-5 | NA | NA | TRBV28 | CAISPSGGQPQHF | TGTGCCATTTCCCCGAGTGGTGGTCAGCCCCAGCATTTT
TRBJ2-7 | NA | NA | TRBV6-1 | CASSEARLSSSGSEQYF | TGTGCCAGCAGTGAAGCTCGACTTTCCTCCTCGGGATCCGAGCAGTACTTC
TRBJ2-5 | NA | NA | TRBV12-3/TRBV12-4 | CASSADTKETQYF | TGTGCCAGCAGCGCAGACACCAAAGAGACCCAGTACTTC
TRBJ1-4 | TRBD1 | few | TRBV5-1 | CASRVDGQGPEKLFF | TGCGCCAGCAGGGTGGACGGACAGGGTCCTGAAAAACTGTTTTTT
TRBJ2-3 | TRBD2 | once | TRBV4-1 | CASSQATSGSWDTQYF | TGCGCCAGCAGCCAAGCTACTAGCGGGAGTTGGGATACGCAGTATTTT
TRBJ1-2 | TRBD1 | few | TRBV27 | CASRGQGLTRGYTF | TGTGCCAGCAGAGGACAGGGCCTAACTCGTGGCTACACCTTC
TRBJ2-2 | NA | NA | TRBV28 | CASGELAPTGELFF | TGTGCCAGCGGCGAGCTAGCTCCAACCGGGGAGCTGTTTTTT
TRBJ1-6 | NA | NA | TRBV11-2 | CASSQGYSPLHF | TGTGCCAGCAGCCAGGGTTATTCACCCCTCCACTTT
TRBJ2-3 | NA | NA | TRBV18 | CASSPESSPSTDTQYF | TGTGCCAGCTCACCAGAGTCGTCCCCTAGCACAGATACGCAGTATTTT
TRBJ2-1 | NA | NA | TRBV29-1 | CSVAGNLYNEQFF | TGCAGCGTTGCAGGGAACCTCTACAATGAGCAGTTCTTC
TRBJ1-5 | NA | NA | TRBV6-5 | CASSYTSWGAGQPQHF | TGTGCCAGCAGTTACACTAGCTGGGGCGCAGGGCAGCCCCAGCATTTT
TRBJ2-5 | TRBD2 | NA | TRBV3-1/TRBV3-2 | CASSPGTSGRETQYF | TGTGCCAGCAGCCCCGGGACTAGCGGGAGAGAGACCCAGTACTTC
TRBJ2-7 | TRBD1 | NA | TRBV30 | CAWSVPETGVYEQYF | TGTGCCTGGAGTGTACCGGAGACAGGGGTCTACGAGCAGTACTTC
TRBJ2-2 | TRBD2 | NA | TRBV6-2/TRBV6-3 | CASSYSRLAGGKTGELFF | TGTGCCAGCAGTTACTCGAGACTAGCGGGAGGTAAAACCGGGGAGCTGTTTTTT
TRBJ2-2 | TRBD1 | NA | TRBV24-1 | CATSGAGGSGELFF | TGTGCCACCAGTGGGGCAGGGGGCTCCGGGGAGCTGTTTTTT
TRBJ2-7 | NA | NA | TRBV18 | CASSPPGKPYEQYF | TGTGCCAGCTCACCACCGGGCAAGCCCTACGAGCAGTACTTC